The 17 T cell receptor beta chains below were found in one sample sequenced in a study of Ad26.COV2.S vaccination and SARS-CoV-2 variants. The protocol was immunoSEQ multiplex PCR, while the TCRdb copy is restricted to in-frame clones and leaves out a portion. The sample consists of just over 350,000 clones, around 90% of them appearing once. The source material was peripheral blood, sampled after recovery from COVID-19. Every receptor here comes from a human donor who had recovered from COVID-19.

The genes are TRBV4-1 and TRBJ1-2; D is undetermined. From germline, CDR1 is MGHRA and CDR2 YSYEKL. The CDR3 contains 14 residues. Between the trimmed V and J ends, which lost 2 bases and 3 bases, there was a span of 10 bases. The CDR3 sequence is CASSQILGHYGYTF. Here the CDR3 DNA reads TGCGCCAGCAGCCAAATTCTTGGCCACTATGGCTACACCTTC.

This clone was observed once. V is TRBV10-1 and J is TRBJ2-1, with 8 bases lining up with TRBD2. J gave up 0 bases and V 3 bases, and 10 bases lay outside the gene matches. Germline lookup yields CDR1 WNHNN and CDR2 SYGVQD (reference sequence). This CDR3 spans 18 amino acids. The CDR3 spells CASSESSGGISSYNEQFF. DNA for the CDR3: TGCGCCAGCAGTGAATCGAGCGGGGGCATCAGCTCCTACAATGAGCAGTTCTTC.

This chain links TRBV9 with TRBJ2-7; D is unclear. V gave up 4 bases and J gave up 2 bases, with 13 bases separating them. Germline CDR1 and CDR2: SGDLS and YYNGEE. CDR3 size: 14 residues. Written as DNA, the CDR3 is TGTGCCAGCAGCCCCCGGCCAGGAACCTACGAGCAGTACTTC. It yields the protein CASSPRPGTYEQYF. The full variable domain, its missing parts supplied by reference TRBV9 and TRBJ2-7, is DSGVTQTPKHLITATGQRVTLRCSPRSGDLSVYWYQQSLDQGLQFLIQYYNGEERAKGNILERFSAQQFPDLHSELNLSSLELGDSALYFCASSPRPGTYEQYFGPGTRLTVT.

The chain employs TRBV6-5 and TRBJ2-5; tentatively, D is TRBD2 (5 bases). The CDR3 is 13 amino acids. Trimming shortened V by 8 bases and J by 1 base, and 11 bases separated the two germline ends. From germline, CDR1 is MNHEY and CDR2 SVGAGI. The CDR3 reads CASGRLTQETQYF. Written as DNA, the CDR3 is TGTGCCAGCGGGAGACTCACCCAAGAGACCCAGTACTTC.

This clone was recorded only once. The V call is TRBV12-3 or TRBV12-4, the J call TRBJ1-2; a possible D gene is TRBD1 (5 bases). The CDR3 runs 13 residues. With 5 bases removed from V and 3 bases from J, the gap between germline ends came to 10 bases. Here the CDR3 DNA reads TGTGCCAGCAGTCCCGACAGCTACTATGGCTACACCTTC. Its translation is CASSPDSYYGYTF.

V and J are TRBV6-5 and TRBJ2-7; D not resolved. This CDR3 has 12 residues. CDR1 is MNHEY and CDR2 is SVGAGI in the germline V gene. The germline V and J ends were trimmed by 4 bases and 9 bases, with 13 bases remaining between them. Here the CDR3 reads CASSSGPLGQYF. The CDR3 DNA sequence: TGTGCCAGCAGTTCGGGCCCTCTGGGGCAGTACTTC.

This chain joins TRBV2 and TRBJ1-5; a possible D gene is TRBD1 (5 bases). V lost 4 bases and J 2 bases, leaving 21 bases between the germline ends. CDR3 length equals 18 residues. Germline loops: CDR1 SNHLY, CDR2 FYNNEI. Here the CDR3 reads CASSVFMTVGLGNQPQHF. Written as DNA, the CDR3 is TGTGCCAGCAGTGTCTTTATGACAGTCGGGTTAGGCAATCAGCCCCAGCATTTT.

CDR3 sequence: CASSLGQVGQPQHF. In DNA, the CDR3 is TGTGCCAGCAGTTTGGGACAGGTTGGACAGCCCCAGCATTTT. V and J are TRBV2 and TRBJ1-5, with 8 bases that match TRBD1. This CDR3 is 14 amino acids long. Per the germline V gene, CDR1 is SNHLY and CDR2 is FYNNEI. V was pared by 5 bases and J by 7 bases, with 7 bases of the junction left unmatched.

The gene calls are TRBV7-2 and TRBJ2-1, with D perhaps TRBD2 (5 bases). The CDR3 is 13 residues long. Trimming removed 2 bases at V and 9 bases at J, with 11 bases between. Germline V gene data show CDR1 as SGHTA and CDR2 as FQGNSA. The chain's CDR3 is CASSLRLAVEQFF. DNA of the CDR3: TGTGCCAGCAGCTTAAGGCTAGCAGTTGAGCAGTTCTTC.

This rearrangement joins TRBV23-1 to TRBJ1-2; the D gene is possibly TRBD1 (5 bases). TRBV23-1 is filed as an ORF, its function uncertain. This CDR3 contains 17 residues. Trimming removed 7 bases at V and 0 bases at J, with 21 bases between. The DNA for the CDR3 is TGCGCCAGCATCCCAGGGTTATCCCCCAAAACTAACTATGGCTACACCTTC. Residues: CASIPGLSPKTNYGYTF.

The rearrangement uses TRBV6-5 and TRBJ2-3, with 12 bases that match TRBD2. CDR1 MNHEY and CDR2 SVGAGI come from the germline V gene. The CDR3 spans 15 residues. V trimming: 5 bases; J trimming: 6 bases; junction bases outside the gene matches: 6. The CDR3 bases are TGTGCCAGCAGTACTAGCGGGGGGCTGGGGGATACGCAGTATTTT. This encodes CASSTSGGLGDTQYF.

The chain recombines TRBV5-4 with TRBJ1-2; unclear D gene. Germline CDR1 is SGHNT and CDR2 is YYREEE (reference sequence). Trimming pared 4 bases from V and 5 bases from J, leaving 15 bases between. The CDR3 is 14 amino acids. In DNA form, the CDR3 reads TGTGCCAGCAGCAGGGAAGGGCAGAAATATGGCTACACCTTC. Translated: CASSREGQKYGYTF.

This rearrangement joins TRBV23-1 to TRBJ1-2; D is perhaps TRBD1 (5 bases). TRBV23-1 has ORF status, its function being uncertain. The CDR3 covers 12 residues. V was pared by 6 bases and J by 5 bases, with 10 bases between. In nucleotides, the CDR3 is TGCGCCAGCAGGCGGGGGTCTTATGGCTACACCTTC. Its protein product is CASRRGSYGYTF.

The gene calls are TRBV5-5 and TRBJ1-1; D gene ambiguous. The germline V gene has CDR1 SGHKS and CDR2 YYEKEE (reference sequence). The CDR3 has 11 residues. Trimming shortened V by 3 bases and J by 7 bases, and 7 bases separated the two germline ends. The CDR3 coding sequence is TGTGCCAGCAGCTGGCAAGATGAAGCTTTCTTT. Residues: CASSWQDEAFF.

V usage is TRBV10-3 and J usage is TRBJ2-1; TRBD2 aligns across 13 bases. The CDR3 sequence is 15 residues long. The J segment lost 9 bases and the V segment lost 6 bases, leaving 8 bases of the junction unmatched. The germline V gene encodes CDR1 ENHRY and CDR2 SYGVKD. CDR3 coding DNA: TGTGCCATCAGGAATACTAGCGGGGGGGCCGGTGAGCAGTTCTTC. This encodes CAIRNTSGGAGEQFF.

This chain uses TRBV5-1 with TRBJ2-3; unclear D gene. Germline lookup yields CDR1 SGHRS and CDR2 YFSETQ. The V end was cut by 2 bases, the J end by 6 bases, with 10 bases between. The CDR3 contains 13 residues. The CDR3 DNA reads as TGCGCCAGCAGCTTCCGAACTGAGGATACGCAGTATTTT. Residues: CASSFRTEDTQYF.

The CDR3 region is CASSEGGTGALNEKLFF. The CDR3 DNA reads as TGTGCCAGCAGCGAGGGAGGGACAGGGGCCCTTAATGAAAAACTGTTTTTT. The genes are TRBV9 and TRBJ1-4; 10 bases agree with TRBD1. V shed 3 bases and J 4 bases; nucleotides not matched to a gene: 9. This CDR3 spans 17 amino acids. Germline V gene lookup returns CDR1 SGDLS and CDR2 YYNGEE.